This T cell receptor beta chain was found in a study of T cells in Graves' hyperthyroidism and ophthalmopathy. The wider study: Specimen type is peripheral blood, collected at initial diagnosis prior to any treatment.

Patients with ophthalmopathy all had a Clinical Activity Score of at least 3, a NOSPECS grade of at least 4 and duration under 3 months. The authors obtained PBMCs from roughly 9.7 ml of fresh peripheral blood. V lost 6 bases and J 2 bases, leaving 17 bases between the germline ends. This CDR3 has 15 amino acids. Germline CDR1 is ENHRY and CDR2 is SYGVKD. Researchers took RNA transcripts and amplified the TCR beta CDR3 regions from them. An initial round of RT-PCR targeting the TCR CDR3 relied on the HTBI primer set. TCRdb reprocessed the multiplex PCR reads with MiXCR, giving one entry per CDR3 protein. Of a few hundred thousand distinct CDR3 sequences listed, roughly 20% are singletons.

The receptor comes from a man between 18 and 29 years old with Graves' ophthalmopathy. The sequencing sample was made of blood. The chain joins TRBV10-3 to TRBJ2-7; D call uncertain. CDR3 nucleotides: TGTGCCATCAGGACGGACGGAATCATCGCCTACGAGCAGTACTTC. It yields the protein CAIRTDGIIAYEQYF.